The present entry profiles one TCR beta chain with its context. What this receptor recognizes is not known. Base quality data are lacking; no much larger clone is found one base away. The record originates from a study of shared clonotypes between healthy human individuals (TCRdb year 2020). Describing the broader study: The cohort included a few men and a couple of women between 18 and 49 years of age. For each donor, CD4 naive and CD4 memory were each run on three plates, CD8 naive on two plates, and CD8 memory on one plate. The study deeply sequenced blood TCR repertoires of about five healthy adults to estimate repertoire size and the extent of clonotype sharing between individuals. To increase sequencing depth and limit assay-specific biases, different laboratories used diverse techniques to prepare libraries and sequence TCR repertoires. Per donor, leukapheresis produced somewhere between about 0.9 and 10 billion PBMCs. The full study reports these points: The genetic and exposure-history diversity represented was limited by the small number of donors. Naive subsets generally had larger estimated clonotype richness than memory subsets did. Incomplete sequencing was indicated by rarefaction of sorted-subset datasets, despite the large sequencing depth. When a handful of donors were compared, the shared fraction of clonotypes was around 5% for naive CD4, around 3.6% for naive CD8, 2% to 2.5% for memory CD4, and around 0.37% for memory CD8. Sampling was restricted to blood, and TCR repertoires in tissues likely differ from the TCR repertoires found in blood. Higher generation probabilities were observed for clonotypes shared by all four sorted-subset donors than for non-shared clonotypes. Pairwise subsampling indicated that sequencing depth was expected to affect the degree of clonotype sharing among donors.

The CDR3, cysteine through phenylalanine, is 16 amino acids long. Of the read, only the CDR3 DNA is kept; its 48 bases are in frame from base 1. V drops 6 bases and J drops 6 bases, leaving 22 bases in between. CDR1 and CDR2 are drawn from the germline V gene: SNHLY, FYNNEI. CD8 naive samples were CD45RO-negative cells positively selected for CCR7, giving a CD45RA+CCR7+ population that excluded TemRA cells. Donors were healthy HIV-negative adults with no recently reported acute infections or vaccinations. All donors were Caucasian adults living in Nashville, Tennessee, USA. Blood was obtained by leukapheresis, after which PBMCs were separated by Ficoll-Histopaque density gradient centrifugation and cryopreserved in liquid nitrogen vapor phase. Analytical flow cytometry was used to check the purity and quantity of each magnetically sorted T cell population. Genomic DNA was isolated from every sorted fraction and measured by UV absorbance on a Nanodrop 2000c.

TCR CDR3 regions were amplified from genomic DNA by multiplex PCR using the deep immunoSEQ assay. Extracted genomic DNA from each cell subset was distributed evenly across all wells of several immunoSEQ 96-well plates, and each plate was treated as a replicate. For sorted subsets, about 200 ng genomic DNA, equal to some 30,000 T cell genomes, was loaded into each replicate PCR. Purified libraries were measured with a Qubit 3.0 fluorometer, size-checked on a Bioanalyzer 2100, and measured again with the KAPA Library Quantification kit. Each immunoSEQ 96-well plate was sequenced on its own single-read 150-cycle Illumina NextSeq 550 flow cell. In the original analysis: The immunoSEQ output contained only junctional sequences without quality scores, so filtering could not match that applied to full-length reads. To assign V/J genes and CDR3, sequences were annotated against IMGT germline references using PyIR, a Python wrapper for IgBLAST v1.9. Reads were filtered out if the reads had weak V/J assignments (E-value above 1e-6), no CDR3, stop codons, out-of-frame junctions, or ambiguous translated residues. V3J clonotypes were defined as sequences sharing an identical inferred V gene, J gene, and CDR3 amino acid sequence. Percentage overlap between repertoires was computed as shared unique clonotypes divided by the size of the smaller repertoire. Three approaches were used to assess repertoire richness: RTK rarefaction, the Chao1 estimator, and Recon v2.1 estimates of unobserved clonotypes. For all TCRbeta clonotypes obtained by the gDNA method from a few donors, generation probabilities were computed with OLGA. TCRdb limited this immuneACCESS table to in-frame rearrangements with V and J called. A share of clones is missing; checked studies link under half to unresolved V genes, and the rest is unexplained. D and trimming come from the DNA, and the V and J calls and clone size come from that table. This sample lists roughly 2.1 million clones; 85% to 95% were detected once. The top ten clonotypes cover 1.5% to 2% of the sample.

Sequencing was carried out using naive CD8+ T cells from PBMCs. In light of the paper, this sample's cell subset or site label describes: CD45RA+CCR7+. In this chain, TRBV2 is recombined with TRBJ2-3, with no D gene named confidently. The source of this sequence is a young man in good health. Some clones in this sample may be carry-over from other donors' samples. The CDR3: CASSATEHSPPDTQYF. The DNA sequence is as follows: TGTGCCAGCAGCGCGACGGAGCACTCGCCCCCGGATACGCAGTATTTT. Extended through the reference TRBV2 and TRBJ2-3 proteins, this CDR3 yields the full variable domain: EPEVTQTPSHQVTQMGQEVILRCVPISNHLYFYWYRQILGQKVEFLVSFYNNEISEKSEIFDDQFSVERPDGSNFTLKIRSTKLEDSAMYFCASSATEHSPPDTQYFGPGTRLTVL.